The source of this TCR beta chain is a study of cytomegalovirus exposure and HLA in healthy donors (dated by TCRdb to between 2016 and 2019). Notes on the research overall: An earlier analysis of 587 of the donors reported 250 to 300 Gb of sequence data and around 100 million unique TCR beta sequences obtained from around 190 million T cells. An early release that covered 640 HLA-typed donors contained 300 to 350 gigabases of sequencing data and tens of millions of unique TCR sequences. Of the approximately 400 genotyped donors, 65% to 90% were placed in the genetic ancestry cluster associated with self-reported Caucasian donors. The study aimed to test whether signatures of past pathogen exposure could be identified by cataloging public T cell receptors. The study profiled the T cell repertoires of 666 subjects by immunosequencing and related them to cytomegalovirus serostatus. In addition to the first cohort of 500 to 850 subjects, a separate validation cohort of 100 to 150 different subjects was used. To predict cytomegalovirus infection status, the study brought together high-throughput TCR immunosequencing, statistical association of individual TCRs with disease status, and machine learning. To study patterns of TCR occurrence, a later analysis re-analyzed previously published TCR beta repertoires from more than 550 donors and added high-resolution HLA genotyping. Rather than drawing on any new phenotypic data, the later analysis identified candidate immune exposures from TCR beta sequences and the way those sequences occurred across donors. To decide whether each TCR beta V gene segment behaved as functional or pseudogenic, an earlier analysis of some 600 of the donors relied on high-throughput TCR beta sequencing. Donor age, sex, ethnicity and CMV serostatus were compiled together with the repertoire data. A later genetic analysis used genome-wide SNP genotypes for about 55% of the 666 donors, treating that subset as a discovery cohort. Every repertoire in the discovery cohort had been generated on one and the same sequencing platform. HLA typing covered class I and class II loci at four-digit resolution. The number of typed donors differed by locus: about 629-640 for A, B, C, DRB1 and DQB1; some 540 for DQA1; some 590 for DPA1; and roughly 450 for DPB1. Several DR-DQ haplotypes were handled as single units for association and clustering because linkage in the cohort was strong. Among 398 genotyped donors of the cohort, an average of roughly 240,000 unique TCR beta nucleotide sequences were sequenced per donor, around 20% of them non-productive. The research as a whole found: In an earlier analysis of about 540 of the donors, most TCR beta V segments were observed in productive rearrangements about 90% or about 30% of the time, broadly matching IMGT annotations. Roughly uniform sequencing depth across donors was assumed in presence/absence analyses, although this assumption may not hold. The study listed 150 to 200 TCR beta chains as associated with cytomegalovirus. About 17 rarely observed V segments, including chromosome 9 orphons, were excluded from the earlier analysis of about 600 of the donors because counts were too low. For the cohort, immune exposure information was limited to CMV serostatus. According to a later analysis, TCR association rates differed among HLA loci, with DRB1 alleles showing the most associated TCRs and HLA-C alleles showing the fewest. Because the 87-base-pair reads could not distinguish some IMGT-functional V segments, including TRBV6-2 and TRBV6-3, those segments were excluded. Correlated functional status among segregating V segments might reflect linkage disequilibrium, but an unknown experimental factor could not be ruled out. Because HLA typing was missing for some donors at each locus, association tests included only the typed subset. Three of the identified cytomegalovirus-associated TCR beta chains were confirmed in vitro to be specific for cytomegalovirus antigens. According to the authors, the approach could potentially be generalized to other disease states and immunological phenotypes. A further reported finding was that TCR beta sequences accurately predicted the HLA-A and HLA-B alleles for most subjects in the first cohort. The cohort was sequenced for TCR beta chains only, and without alpha or paired-chain data the features that could be detected were limited. According to a later analysis, parvovirus B19, influenza, CMV and Epstein-Barr virus appeared linked to several top co-occurrence clusters. Compared with the 666-donor mean, donors in an Asian-associated ancestry cluster had fewer N-insertions in productive TCRs, according to a later genetic analysis. A later analysis found that HLA-associated TCR beta chains were more clonally expanded and had lower generation probabilities than equally common non-associated chains. The classifier was reported to diagnose cytomegalovirus status with high specificity and sensitivity in both the original cohort and the validation cohort. In a later analysis, 15,000 to 20,000 TCR beta sequences were associated with specific HLA alleles at a false discovery rate of 0.05. The sequencing pipeline was judged likely to have produced a cluster of highly shared sequence variants as a technical artifact. V-gene and J-gene trimming of TCR beta chains was associated with a missense DCLRE1C variant in a later genetic analysis, and the association was replicated in an independent cohort. A later analysis found that most CMV-associated TCR beta chains appeared HLA-restricted, with HLA associations seemingly driven largely by CMV exposure. When HLA alleles, especially DR and DQ, strongly co-occurred, attributing TCR associations to individual alleles was difficult. Across donors, most TCR sequences were observed very rarely, whereas some public TCRs were present in many individuals.

A word on this clone: The target of this receptor is not known.

V is cut back by 9 bases and J by 6 bases, with 3 bases in the junction unmatched. CDR3 length: 12 amino acids, cysteine to phenylalanine. Only the CDR3 DNA is retained, 36 bases long and in frame from the first base. Looking up the germline V gene yields CDR1 SNHLY and CDR2 FYNNEI. Receptor libraries were prepared by the immunoSEQ multiplex PCR assay. For the multiplex PCR, a mixture combining 60 forward primers for TCR Vbeta segments and 13 reverse primers for TCR Jbeta segments was used. The CDR3 region of rearranged TCR beta genes was amplified from genomic DNA by a multiplex PCR assay. Amplified TCR beta libraries were sequenced as 87-base-pair reads on the Illumina HiSeq System. The original methods were these. In a later analysis, 70 million to 95 million unique TCR beta chains were counted across the 500 to 850 repertoires, and around 11 million of these chains were shared by at least two donors. Raw reads were error-corrected and collapsed into unique sequences with a nearest-neighbor algorithm that merged closely related sequences to remove PCR and sequencing errors. V, D and J gene segments were assigned by aligning CDR3 sequences to IMGT reference sequences. Each retained sequence needed at least a six-nucleotide match to both a V gene segment and a J gene segment. A rearrangement was called productive if the CDR3 had no stop codons and remained in frame with V and J, and every other rearrangement was called non-productive. Following IMGT convention, CDR3 was defined as the stretch from the second conserved V-encoded cysteine to the conserved J-encoded phenylalanine. The earlier analysis of approximately 500 of the donors excluded sequences that lacked an unambiguous match to a single V gene segment. An earlier analysis of almost 600 of the donors classified V segments as functional when productive rearrangements were above 56.7% and as segregating when the standard deviation between donors was above 5%. A statistical classification framework was built to diagnose cytomegalovirus status from the catalog of TCR beta chain sequences. A later analysis assigned V and J genes by comparing TCR nucleotide sequences with IMGT/GENE-DB human TR gene sequences. The TCRdist pipeline was used in a later analysis to assign CDR3 sequences and most-parsimonious VDJ recombination scenarios. A later analysis defined each TCR beta chain by its CDR3 amino acid sequence plus V-gene family, and excluded reads lacking a unique V-gene family. As a way to deal with suspected cross-contamination and a sequencing artifact, a later analysis dropped 450 to 600 nucleotide sequences that were highly shared and had low generation probability. In a later analysis, a clonal expansion index was calculated for each public chain from normalized within-repertoire ranks of inferred template counts. Generation probabilities in a later analysis came from a VDJ recombination model fitted to out-of-frame rearrangements, and those results were checked against IGoR. In a later analysis, TCR-TCR, TCR-HLA and TCR-CMV co-occurrence was scored with hypergeometric tests, and a repertoire-size bias correction was applied to TCR pairs. In a later analysis, false discovery rates were estimated by permuting HLA or CMV assignments 20 times. In a later analysis, co-occurring TCRs were grouped using DBSCAN, with TCRdist sequence similarity added in when clustering inside HLA-allele-positive subsets. Repertoires with fewer than 30,000 or more than 120,000 public chains were left out of co-occurrence clustering, as were several repertoires with anomalous nucleotide sharing. TCRdb provides this immuneACCESS table in a form limited to in-frame rearrangements. Some clones are lacking; in checked studies, under half of them reflect an unresolved V gene, and why the rest are absent is not known. V, J and clone size were drawn from that table, and D and trimming were deduced from the DNA. The table kept for this sample lists approximately 200,000 clones. 0.74% of the sample is taken by the ten largest.

The cohort comprised more than 550 healthy bone marrow donors. At the time of sampling, all cohort members were nominally healthy, though unrecorded immune exposures were likely present. The donor was CMV seronegative and belonged to the group of around 350 seronegative cohort members. Every donor gave a peripheral blood sample, and the peripheral blood mononuclear cells from that sample were used for TCR beta sequencing. Genomic DNA extraction from the blood cell samples was performed with the Qiagen DNeasy Blood Extraction Kit. The sequence derives from a boy aged 5 to 17 in good health and CMV-seronegative. The chain was built from TRBV2 and TRBJ1-2; TRBD1 agrees with 11 junctional bases. Sequencing was performed on PBMCs. This receptor has the CDR3 CASGQGADGYTF. The bases are TGTGCCAGTGGACAGGGGGCGGATGGCTACACCTTC. The full variable domain, completed from the reference TRBV2 and TRBJ1-2 proteins outside the CDR3, reads EPEVTQTPSHQVTQMGQEVILRCVPISNHLYFYWYRQILGQKVEFLVSFYNNEISEKSEIFDDQFSVERPDGSNFTLKIRSTKLEDSAMYFCASGQGADGYTFGSGTRLTVV.